This T cell receptor beta chain was documented in a study of radiotherapy plus CTLA-4 blockade in lung cancer (dated by TCRdb to the late 2010s). Concerning the study at large: Objective responses occurred in approximately 19% of enrolled patients, and 31% achieved disease control.

The library was prepared using the immunoSEQ multiplex PCR assay. This immuneACCESS table, as held by TCRdb, lists in-frame sequences with V and J called but not all clones. Of the missing ones, under half trace to an unresolved V gene in checked studies; the others have no known cause. Counted in this sample were around 71,000 clones; 70% to 80% of them appeared once. Jointly, the top ten make up about 15% of the sample. Study-level results and caveats: TCR clones derived from tumors expanded in peripheral blood after treatment with radiotherapy and ipilimumab. The strongest predictors of response were reported to be early dynamic shifts in blood T cell clones along with a rise in serum interferon-beta following radiation.

This clone has a handful of counts. The specificity of this receptor is unknown. Per-base quality was not reported, and no clone a single base away is much larger than it. Focal radiation therapy combined with CTLA-4 blockade (ipilimumab) was tested in patients with chemo-refractory metastatic non-small-cell lung cancer. V loses 5 bases, J loses 1 base, and the germline ends lie 11 bases apart. The CDR3 holds 14 amino acids from the cysteine to the phenylalanine. Just CDR3 DNA is preserved here, 42 bases in frame from base 1. CDR1 and CDR2 are drawn from the germline V gene: MNHNS, SASEGT. Sequencing used peripheral blood, obtained from a patient treated with radiotherapy plus ipilimumab. This receptor was taken from a human donor with non-small cell lung cancer whose response to radiotherapy plus ipilimumab could not be evaluated. Some clones in this sample may be carry-over from other donors' samples. This receptor chain uses TRBV6-1 and TRBJ2-5; D gene: possibly TRBD1, on 6 matching bases. Read as DNA, the sequence is TGTGCCAGCAGTAAGACAGGTTTCCAAGAGACCCAGTACTTC. It encodes CASSKTGFQETQYF.